These T cell receptor beta chains were read from a single sample in a study of cytomegalovirus exposure and HLA in healthy donors. Clones were read by immunoSEQ multiplex PCR, and TCRdb kept only the in-frame ones, dropping some. The sample lists 99,000 or so clones; 75% to 80% were seen once. The source material was PBMCs. Source of these receptors: a man aged 55 to 70 in good health and CMV-seropositive. The CDR3 runs from the conserved cysteine through the conserved F or W.

>TRBV6-1|TRBJ1-4
CASSEDRGLHGGNEKLFF
>TRBV5-4|TRBJ2-5
CASSLPRETQYF
>TRBV5-6|TRBJ2-5
CASSSRGLGWFGEAQYF
>TRBV14|TRBJ1-1
CASSQDLGANLNTEAFF
>TRBV5-6|TRBJ2-5
CASSQKQGVKETQYF
>TRBV2|TRBJ2-1
CASKGLAGYNEQFF
>TRBV11-2|TRBJ1-1
CASSPRQGRAFF
>TRBV12-2|TRBJ1-6
CASRLKGGGRLIGKYNSPLHF
>TRBV30|TRBJ1-1
CAWTRGLRSNTEAFF
>TRBV6-1|TRBJ1-2
CASSHRTDYGYTF
>TRBV7-2|TRBJ2-2
CASSPGTGGNGELFF
>TRBV11-3|TRBJ2-1
CASSSLAGGPDSYNEQFF
>TRBV6-1|TRBJ1-2
CASRGGEGIYGYTF
>TRBV11-1|TRBJ2-3
CASSLALYTDTQYF
>TRBV27|TRBJ1-2
CASSPIGGPSSYGYTF
>TRBV5-4|TRBJ1-6
CASSSGQGAPSPLHF
>TRBV5-6|TRBJ2-1
CASSLDQGNSYNEQFF
>TRBV4-1|TRBJ1-5
CASSQDEGAGQPQHF
>TRBV2|TRBJ2-3
CASSARTSGRTDTQYF
>TRBV6-6|TRBJ1-6
CASSTETGYNSPLHF